This TCR beta chain was profiled in a study of tumor-infiltrating lymphocytes in primary liver carcinoma. The CDR3 length is 14 residues. A constant-region primer primed TCR beta cDNA synthesis from roughly 500 ng of total RNA. Nested multiplex PCR, run for three rounds with slightly modified ARM-PCR, yielded TCR beta libraries. TRBV1-TRBV30 forward and Cbeta reverse primers drove the first two roughly 10-cycle rounds. TCRdb passed the multiplex PCR reads through MiXCR, listing each CDR3 protein once. This repertoire shows approximately 310,000 distinct CDR3 sequences, approximately 65% found once; its top ten account for roughly 9%. For blood RNA, unsorted whole blood served as the source, and germline DNA was extracted too. On this clonotype: The germline gene is not matched at one end of the junction; a read error may be the cause.

The chain uses TRBV12-3 or TRBV12-4 and TRBJ1-1, with TRBD1 as a possible D gene (6 bases). The source is a man aged 35 to 55 with primary liver carcinoma and hepatitis B virus infection. Sequencing was carried out using peripheral blood. The CDR3 protein is CASSPQGLNTEVFF. In nucleotides, the CDR3 is TGCGCCAGCAGCCCACAGGGCCTGAACACTGAAGTTTTCTTT.